This T cell receptor (beta chain) came from a study of identical twins. The CDR3 spans 10 residues. Germline values: CDR1 DFQATT, CDR2 SNEGSKA (reference sequence). All donors comprised healthy Caucasians. A universal primer site was incorporated via template switching, and the cDNA contained unique molecular identifiers. MiXCR, applied by TCRdb to the 5' RACE reads, yields one record per CDR3 protein. The sample includes some 500,000 distinct CDR3 sequences, 14% seen only once; the top ten take approximately 1%. The data were also submitted as part of a second study, on yellow fever vaccine responses in identical twins.

The receptor was derived from a woman under 30 in good health. Sample: CD4+ T cells sorted from blood. The V gene is TRBV20-1, the J gene TRBJ2-3; unclear D gene. The CDR3 bases are TGCAGCCCCAGCACAGATACGCAGTATTTT. Its protein product is CSPSTDTQYF.